This T cell receptor beta chain was sequenced during a study of cytomegalovirus exposure and HLA in healthy donors. Overall study results and limits: Accurate predictions that matched the HLA-A and HLA-B alleles of most subjects were reportedly made from TCR beta sequences. Many donors carried some public TCRs, although rarity characterized most TCR sequences. A classifier reportedly called cytomegalovirus status with high sensitivity and specificity. The listing of roughly 160 TCR beta chains classed them as cytomegalovirus-associated.

Amplification used 60 Vbeta primers and 13 Jbeta primers. Data came from immunoSEQ multiplex PCR; TCRdb stores just in-frame clones and leaves some out. The data show roughly 190,000 clones, around 83% seen once. This clone was seen only a few times. The antigen remains unidentified. Deletions cut 7 bases from V and 3 bases from J, with 13 bases between. Germline loops: CDR1 MDHEN, CDR2 SYDVKM. The CDR3 covers 14 residues. The TCR sequence derives from a woman aged 18-29 years in good health and CMV-seronegative. This chain connects TRBV28 to TRBJ1-5; no reliable D call. Sequencing input: PBMCs. The CDR3, as DNA: TGTGCCAGCAACATACACGGGGTCAATCAGCCCCAGCATTTT. Amino acid sequence: CASNIHGVNQPQHF.